The 21 T cell receptor beta chains presented below share a single source sample, sequenced in a study of Ad26.COV2.S vaccination and SARS-CoV-2 variants listed by TCRdb under 2021. The library came from the immunoSEQ multiplex PCR assay. TCRdb carries this immuneACCESS record with in-frame sequences only. Its versions omit some clonotypes, under half of them owing to an unresolved V gene in the studies checked, with the rest unexplained. A total of approximately 460,000 clones appear in this sample, 80% to 90% of them only once. Under 2% of the sample belongs to the ten largest clones. According to the study, the label for this sample's treatment or condition signals: 19 received Ad26.COV2.S at low or high dose, single or two shots; 5 received placebo; per-sample allocation not given. For vaccine and placebo recipients, repertoires were sequenced using samples collected on day 63 after the first injection.

Sequencing was performed on peripheral blood, taken in a trial of Ad26.COV2.S vaccine versus placebo. The receptor source for this set is a person aged 18-65 years who received the Ad26.COV2.S COVID-19 vaccine or a placebo.

The V gene is TRBV7-6, the J gene TRBJ2-6; 8 nucleotides line up with TRBD1. Germline CDR1 reads SGHVS; CDR2 reads FNYEAQ. The CDR3 length is 16 residues. V dropped 5 bases and J dropped 4; count of bases not matched to a gene: 7. The CDR3 bases are TGTGCCAGCAGCCCCCGGACAGGGTTCGGGGCCAACGTCCTGACTTTC. As protein: CASSPRTGFGANVLTF.

The chain couples TRBV4-1 to TRBJ1-1, with D tentatively TRBD1 (6 bases). Germline V gene sequence: CDR1 MGHRA, CDR2 YSYEKL. The CDR3 is 13 residues long. The V gene lost 6 bases and the J gene lost 4 bases, with 12 bases spanning the gap. The CDR3 bases are TGCGCCAGCAGTCTCCCAGGGGCCACTGAAGCTTTCTTT. This codes for CASSLPGATEAFF.

The genes are TRBV5-5 and TRBJ1-2; a weak D match, TRBD1 (6 bases). Trimming cost V 4 bases and J 5 bases, with 15 bases left between them. The CDR3 runs 14 residues. Germline V gene data show CDR1 as SGHKS and CDR2 as YYEKEE (reference sequence). CDR3 sequence reads: CASSELQGPYGYTF. The CDR3 DNA is TGTGCCAGCAGCGAATTACAGGGACCTTATGGCTACACCTTC.

The chain is built from TRBV7-9 and TRBJ2-3; a weak D match, TRBD1 (6 bases). Germline loops: CDR1 SEHNR, CDR2 FQNEAQ (reference sequence). The CDR3 contains 13 residues. Trimming shortened V by 3 bases and J by 4 bases, and 8 bases separated the two germline ends. CDR3 sequence: CASSFRGADTQYF. The CDR3 bases are TGTGCCAGCAGCTTCAGGGGCGCAGATACGCAGTATTTT.

This clone has only a few counts. The genes are TRBV21-1 and TRBJ1-1. TRBV21-1 is labeled a pseudogene. This CDR3 comprises 14 residues. The DNA for the CDR3 is TGTGCCAGCGGAAAAAAAAGCGGCGACACTGAAGCTTTCTTT. Translation gives CASGKKSGDTEAFF.

This rearrangement joins TRBV9 to TRBJ2-2; D remains unclear. Germline V gives CDR1 SGDLS, CDR2 YYNGEE. Trimming left V 0 bases short and J 7 bases short, with 7 bases between. This CDR3 spans 13 amino acids. CDR3 in DNA: TGTGCCAGCAGCGTAGGACTCCTCGGGGAGCTGTTTTTT. Its translation: CASSVGLLGELFF.

V usage is TRBV5-4 and J usage is TRBJ2-3, with 7 bases aligning to TRBD2. Germline CDR1 SGHNT, CDR2 YYREEE (reference sequence). The CDR3 runs to 13 residues. V lost 4 bases and J lost 7; bases outside the gene matches: 6. The CDR3, as DNA: TGTGCCAGCAGCAGCCCTAGCGGCTATACGCAGTATTTT. It specifies CASSSPSGYTQYF. Complete variable domain (other parts from reference TRBV5-4 and TRBJ2-3): ETGVTQSPTHLIKTRGQQVTLRCSSQSGHNTVSWYQQALGQGPQFIFQYYREEENGRGNFPPRFSGLQFPNYSSELNVNALELDDSALYLCASSSPSGYTQYFGPGTRLTVL.

CDR3 region: CASSYGLSEAFF. DNA for the CDR3: TGTGCCAGCAGTTATGGACTGAGTGAAGCTTTCTTT. This chain joins TRBV6-2 or TRBV6-3 and TRBJ1-1; D remains ambiguous. The CDR3 loop spans 12 amino acids. Germline CDR1 reads MNHEY; CDR2 reads SVGEGT. Trimming stripped 3 bases from V and 7 bases from J, with 9 bases between.

The chain has TRBV6-5 and TRBJ1-5; a weak D match, TRBD1 (5 bases). V was trimmed by 6 bases and J by 3 bases, leaving 15 bases between them. The CDR3 has 15 amino acids. CDR1 and CDR2 from the germline V gene are MNHEY and SVGAGI. CDR3 DNA sequence: TGTGCCAGCAGAGGTCAGGGTAGGCCCAATCAGCCCCAGCATTTT. Protein: CASRGQGRPNQPQHF.

This chain joins TRBV5-1 and TRBJ2-1, with a tentative D call TRBD2 (6 bases). Germline V gene sequence: CDR1 SGHRS, CDR2 YFSETQ. This CDR3 comprises 15 residues. Trimming left V 2 bases short and J 9 bases short, with 18 bases between. The CDR3, as DNA: TGCGCCAGCAGCTTTGGCGGGGCCACCTCCTTTGAGCAGTTCTTC. Amino acid sequence: CASSFGGATSFEQFF.

The rearrangement uses TRBV2 and TRBJ2-2, with 13 bases identical to TRBD2. V was clipped by 6 bases and J by 4 bases; unmatched bases: 5. Germline CDR1 is SNHLY and CDR2 is FYNNEI. The CDR3 consists of 16 residues. The CDR3 region has the DNA TGTGCCAGCAGGGGGACTAGCGGGAAGACCACCGGGGAGCTGTTTTTT. Protein: CASRGTSGKTTGELFF.

The chain joins TRBV29-1 to TRBJ1-2, with TRBD1 identical over 7 bases. Germline V CDR1 and CDR2: SQVTM, ANQGSEA. V was pared by 0 bases and J by 4 bases, with 14 bases of the junction left unmatched. The CDR3 totals 17 residues. The CDR3 region is CSVEDTEGGRAVYGYTF. CDR3 in DNA: TGCAGCGTTGAAGATACCGAAGGGGGCAGGGCGGTCTATGGCTACACCTTC.

The chain couples TRBV6-2 or TRBV6-3 to TRBJ2-7; 7 bases agree with TRBD1. This CDR3 comprises 16 residues. Germline CDR1 and CDR2: MNHEY and SVGEGT. V trimming: 6 bases; J trimming: 2 bases; junction bases outside the gene matches: 13. CDR3 DNA sequence: TGTGCCAGCAGCCGACCCCGAGGACAGGAGACCTACGAGCAGTACTTC. It codes for CASSRPRGQETYEQYF.

This chain links TRBV10-3 with TRBJ2-3; D is perhaps TRBD1 (5 bases). Germline V CDR1 and CDR2: ENHRY, SYGVKD. The germline V and J ends were trimmed by 4 bases and 6 bases, with 20 bases remaining between them. CDR3 length equals 16 residues. The CDR3 nucleotides are TGTGCCATCAGTGGGACATCTCATCTTTCTGACGATACGCAGTATTTT. Protein sequence: CAISGTSHLSDDTQYF.

The rearrangement links TRBV29-1 to TRBJ1-2; D is unclear. Germline V gene sequence: CDR1 SQVTM, CDR2 ANQGSEA. There are 14 residues in the CDR3. V lost 6 bases and J 4 bases, leaving 18 bases between the germline ends. CDR3 amino acids: CSVLPAGDRYGYTF. Written as DNA, the CDR3 is TGCAGCGTCCTACCCGCGGGCGATCGCTATGGCTACACCTTC.

The chain combines TRBV30 with TRBJ2-1, with D maybe TRBD1 (5 bases). The CDR3 consists of 12 residues. The germline V and J ends were trimmed by 7 bases and 5 bases, with 12 bases remaining between them. The germline CDR1 and CDR2 sequences are GTSNPN and SVGIG (reference sequence). As DNA, the CDR3 is TGTGCCTATGGGGCATTGAACAATGAGCAGTTCTTC. Translation gives CAYGALNNEQFF. The complete variable domain, with remaining parts taken from reference TRBV30 and TRBJ2-1, reads SQTIHQWPATLVQPVGSPLSLECTVEGTSNPNLYWYRQAAGRGLQLLFYSVGIGQISSEVPQNLSASRPQDRQFILSSKKLLLSDSGFYLCAYGALNNEQFFGPGTRLTVL.

This chain links TRBV6-5 with TRBJ1-1; TRBD1 might be the D (6 bases). V lost 8 bases and J 0 bases, leaving 10 bases between the germline ends. The CDR3 totals 13 residues. CDR1 and CDR2 from the germline V gene are MNHEY and SVGAGI. The CDR3 protein is CASARGMNTEAFF. In DNA form, the CDR3 reads TGTGCCAGCGCTAGGGGGATGAACACTGAAGCTTTCTTT.

The chain joins TRBV5-1 to TRBJ2-7, with D tentatively TRBD2 (5 bases). The germline CDR1 and CDR2 sequences are SGHRS and YFSETQ. CDR3 length: 13 amino acids. V lost 0 bases and J 4 bases, leaving 8 bases between the germline ends. The CDR3 DNA reads TGCGCCAGCAGCTTGGGATCGGGGTACGAGCAGTACTTC. This gives the protein CASSLGSGYEQYF.

This clone was detected a few times. The rearrangement links TRBV20-1 to TRBJ2-1; D gene ambiguous. This CDR3 is 12 amino acids long. Per the germline V gene, CDR1 is DFQATT and CDR2 is SNEGSKA (reference sequence). V was trimmed by 3 bases and J by 3 bases, leaving 6 bases between them. The DNA of the CDR3 is TGCAGTGCTAGTTTGGACTACAATGAGCAGTTCTTC. Protein sequence: CSASLDYNEQFF.

Details on this clone: Different DNA sequences within this sample yield the same CDR3. The genes are TRBV7-6 and TRBJ1-3; D unresolved. The CDR3 runs to 11 residues. Trimming pared 3 bases from V and 4 bases from J, leaving 1 base between. Germline values: CDR1 SGHVS, CDR2 FNYEAQ. CDR3 nucleotide sequence: TGTGCCAGCAGCTTGGGAAACACCATATATTTT. It translates to CASSLGNTIYF.

The J gene is TRBJ2-1, the V gene TRBV27, with a weak D call TRBD2 (5 bases). Per germline, CDR1 MNHEY and CDR2 SMNVEV (reference sequence). The CDR3 totals 17 residues. Deletions cut 2 bases from V and 0 bases from J, with 14 bases between. This chain's CDR3 is CASSLGRGSSSYNEQFF. CDR3 nucleotide sequence: TGTGCCAGCAGTTTAGGGCGCGGGTCAAGCTCCTACAATGAGCAGTTCTTC.